These T cell receptor beta chains were read from a single sample in a study of CD8 T cells in Susac syndrome. TCRdb used MiXCR to reprocess the immunoSEQ multiplex PCR reads, holding one entry per CDR3 protein. The table records 140,000 to 150,000 distinct CDR3 sequences, approximately 93% of them present only once. Sequenced sample: CD4+ T cells from PBMCs. Receptors were obtained from a human donor in good health. Each CDR3 is given with its conserved first and last residue. A D gene is named only where the DNA matches it firmly. Size is stated for part of the rows, as once, few or many counts, or as a class when the clone is expanded.

>-|TRBD1|TRBV7-9|TRBJ1-2
CASSLGQGQGGYTF
TGTGCCAGCAGCCTCGGACAGGGGCAGGGTGGCTACACCTTC
>-|TRBD1|TRBV15|TRBJ2-1
CATSRDRGPEQFF
TGTGCCACCAGCAGAGATAGGGGGCCTGAGCAGTTCTTC
>few|TRBD1|TRBV5-1|TRBJ2-7
CASSGITTGTGAYEQYF
TGCGCCAGCAGCGGCATTACCACCGGGACAGGGGCCTACGAGCAGTACTTC
>-|TRBD1|TRBV6-6|TRBJ2-6
CASRTGKGGANVLTF
TGTGCCAGCCGGACAGGGAAAGGAGGGGCCAACGTCCTGACTTTC
>-|TRBD1|TRBV20-1|TRBJ1-1
CSAGGQGGTEAFF
TGCAGTGCCGGGGGACAGGGGGGCACTGAAGCTTTCTTT
>-|-|TRBV29-1|TRBJ2-1
CSVSGLYNEQFF
TGCAGCGTTTCGGGACTTTACAATGAGCAGTTCTTC
>-|-|TRBV5-1|TRBJ1-1
CASSPAMNTEAFF
TGCGCCAGCAGCCCGGCGATGAACACTGAAGCTTTCTTT
>once|-|TRBV3-1|TRBJ1-2
CASSLRGTLDGYTF
TGTGCCAGCAGCCTCCGTGGTACTTTGGATGGCTACACCTTC
>-|-|TRBV5-1|TRBJ1-1
CASSLVSDAEAFF
TGCGCCAGCAGCTTGGTTTCAGACGCTGAAGCTTTCTTT
>-|-|TRBV7-9|TRBJ2-7
CASSLRGGEQYF
TGTGCCAGCAGCCTCAGGGGAGGCGAGCAGTACTTC
>-|-|TRBV12-3/TRBV12-4|TRBJ2-1
CASSPTRALYNEQFF
TGTGCCAGCAGCCCTACTAGGGCACTCTACAATGAGCAGTTCTTC
>-|-|TRBV12-3/TRBV12-4|TRBJ2-1
CASNPDRTYNEQFF
TGTGCCAGCAACCCAGACAGGACCTACAATGAGCAGTTCTTC
>-|-|TRBV2|TRBJ1-2
CASSKGESSLGYTF
TGTGCCAGCAGTAAAGGGGAGTCGAGTCTGGGCTACACCTTC
>-|-|TRBV6-6|TRBJ1-2
CASSYSKDSHYGYTF
TGTGCCAGCAGTTACTCGAAGGACAGCCATTATGGCTACACCTTC
>-|-|TRBV24-1|TRBJ2-7
CATRDLPHYEQYF
TGTGCCACCAGAGACTTACCTCACTACGAGCAGTACTTC
>once|TRBD1|TRBV5-1|TRBJ1-2
CASSLGPGQGARNGYTF
TGCGCCAGCAGCTTGGGGCCTGGACAGGGGGCGCGAAATGGCTACACCTTC
>-|TRBD1|TRBV27|TRBJ2-6
CASSYSTGIGSGANVLTF
TGTGCCAGCAGTTATTCGACAGGGATAGGGTCTGGGGCCAACGTCCTGACTTTC
>few|-|TRBV30|TRBJ1-1
CAWSPRPNTEAFF
TGTGCCTGGAGCCCTCGGCCGAACACTGAAGCTTTCTTT
>-|TRBD1|TRBV18|TRBJ2-2
CASSPTGTGSIQNTGELFF
TGTGCCAGCTCACCTACCGGGACAGGGAGTATTCAGAACACCGGGGAGCTGTTTTTT
>-|-|TRBV20-1|TRBJ2-1
CSAKTWSINNEQFF
TGCAGTGCTAAAACTTGGAGCATCAACAATGAGCAGTTCTTC
>-|TRBD2|TRBV7-9|TRBJ2-5
CASSSGLVGGRGEETQYF
TGTGCCAGCAGCTCGGGACTAGTAGGAGGTCGGGGAGAAGAGACCCAGTACTTC
>-|-|TRBV9|TRBJ2-7
CASSVGRSAVYEQYF
TGTGCCAGCAGCGTAGGGCGAAGCGCGGTCTACGAGCAGTACTTC
>once|-|TRBV29-1|TRBJ2-3
CSIRKAILTDTQYF
TGCAGCATCAGAAAAGCGATACTCACAGATACGCAGTATTTT
>once|TRBD1|TRBV20-1|TRBJ2-7
CSASPGQVSYEQYF
TGCAGTGCTAGTCCGGGACAGGTATCCTACGAGCAGTACTTC
>-|TRBD2|TRBV5-1|TRBJ2-5
CASSLLSGSPETQYF
TGCGCCAGCAGCTTGCTTAGCGGGAGCCCCGAGACCCAGTACTTC
>-|TRBD2|TRBV2|TRBJ2-1
CARSGMPGLAGGSYNEQFF
TGTGCCAGGAGCGGAATGCCGGGACTAGCGGGAGGATCATACAATGAGCAGTTCTTC
>-|TRBD1|TRBV7-9|TRBJ2-7
CASSARDRGREQYF
TGTGCCAGCAGCGCCCGGGACAGGGGACGCGAGCAGTACTTC
>once|-|TRBV20-1|TRBJ2-1
CSAGKTESSYNEQFF
TGCAGTGCTGGAAAGACGGAAAGCTCCTACAATGAGCAGTTCTTC
>-|-|TRBV5-1|TRBJ2-7
CASSPVAEPTYEQYF
TGCGCCAGCAGCCCCGTAGCGGAACCGACCTACGAGCAGTACTTC
>-|-|TRBV12-3/TRBV12-4|TRBJ1-3
CASSFGLWDTIYF
TGTGCCAGCAGTTTTGGGCTCTGGGACACCATATATTTT
>-|-|TRBV2|TRBJ1-2
CASSMQPNYGYTF
TGTGCCAGCTCGATGCAGCCTAACTATGGCTACACCTTC
>-|TRBD2|TRBV4-2|TRBJ2-7
CASSQDRGGPYEQYF
TGTGCCAGCAGCCAAGATCGGGGGGGCCCCTACGAGCAGTACTTC
>-|-|TRBV7-9|TRBJ1-3
CASSRERDTIYF
TGTGCCAGCAGCCGGGAACGGGACACCATATATTTT
>-|TRBD1|TRBV25-1|TRBJ2-5
CASSDPTGQETQYF
TGTGCCAGCAGTGACCCGACAGGGCAAGAGACCCAGTACTTC
>-|-|TRBV29-1|TRBJ2-2
CSALGQGFSGELFF
TGCAGCGCCTTAGGGCAGGGGTTCTCCGGGGAGCTGTTTTTT
>-|TRBD2|TRBV15|TRBJ2-1
CATSRAGRGLNNEQFF
TGTGCCACCAGCAGAGCGGGGAGGGGATTGAACAATGAGCAGTTCTTC
>-|-|TRBV30|TRBJ1-2
CAWSGGNYGYTF
TGTGCCTGGAGCGGGGGTAACTATGGCTACACCTTC
>once|-|TRBV10-3|TRBJ2-1
CAISDSTRGRGQFF
TGTGCCATCAGTGATTCCACCCGTGGCCGGGGTCAGTTCTTC
>-|-|TRBV12-3/TRBV12-4|TRBJ1-2
CASSLRQANYGYTF
TGTGCCAGCAGTTTAAGGCAGGCTAACTATGGCTACACCTTC
>-|-|TRBV29-1|TRBJ2-2
CSVGIQGPGELFF
TGCAGCGTTGGGATACAGGGTCCCGGGGAGCTGTTTTTT
>-|-|TRBV7-6|TRBJ2-1
CASSLSGGNNEQFF
TGTGCCAGCAGCTTAAGTGGGGGTAACAATGAGCAGTTCTTC
>-|-|TRBV28|TRBJ2-3
CASSPDTPSTDTQYF
TGTGCCAGCAGTCCTGACACCCCTAGCACAGATACGCAGTATTTT
>-|-|TRBV7-3|TRBJ2-1
CASSPRPGTSNNEQFF
TGTGCCAGCAGCCCCAGACCCGGGACGTCCAACAATGAGCAGTTCTTC
>-|-|TRBV3-1|TRBJ1-2
CASSQGGGGAYGYTF
TGTGCCAGCAGCCAAGGGGGGGGAGGGGCCTATGGCTACACCTTC
>few|TRBD1|TRBV2|TRBJ2-4
CASSERTGTSNIQYF
TGTGCCAGCAGTGAAAGGACAGGAACTTCAAACATTCAGTACTTC
>-|-|TRBV23-1|TRBJ1-2
CASTAGTVGGYTF
TGCGCCAGCACCGCGGGGACGGTGGGCGGCTACACCTTC
>-|TRBD2|TRBV11-2|TRBJ2-1
CASSLVAGGEFF
TGTGCCAGCAGCTTAGTAGCGGGAGGTGAGTTCTTC
>-|TRBD2|TRBV2|TRBJ2-7
CASTFQRDAGTSGASYEQYF
TGTGCCAGCACCTTCCAGCGGGACGCAGGGACTAGCGGGGCCTCCTACGAGCAGTACTTC
>once|-|TRBV12-3/TRBV12-4|TRBJ2-3
CASQETDTQYF
TGTGCCAGCCAGGAAACAGATACGCAGTATTTT
>-|-|TRBV5-4|TRBJ1-1
CASSRRTPGHTEAFF
TGTGCCAGCAGCCGCCGGACACCGGGGCACACTGAAGCTTTCTTT
>-|TRBD1|TRBV10-3|TRBJ1-2
CAITQGQLRSYGYTF
TGTGCCATCACCCAGGGACAGCTGAGAAGCTATGGCTACACCTTC
>once|-|TRBV30|TRBJ2-1
CAYRVYNEQFF
TGTGCCTACCGGGTATACAATGAGCAGTTCTTC
>-|TRBD1|TRBV5-4|TRBJ1-2
CASSIDRGEYGYTF
TGTGCCAGCAGCATCGACAGGGGTGAATATGGCTACACCTTC
>-|TRBD1|TRBV20-1|TRBJ2-1
CSARDGGTGGPEQFF
TGCAGTGCTAGAGATGGGGGGACAGGGGGTCCTGAGCAGTTCTTC